A single sample is the source of the 16 T cell receptor beta chains below, sequenced in a study of regulatory T cells in long-lasting Graves disease. The TCR beta library used iRepertoire HTBI primers with Arm-PCR amplification of CDR3. TCRdb reprocessed the multiplex PCR reads via MiXCR and lists one record per CDR3 protein. In the table there are some 560,000 distinct CDR3 sequences, 15% to 20% of which are singletons. The sample's time point: newly diagnosed GD, antithyroid drugs for less than 3 months. Generation of the TCR library employed RNA extracted from PBMCs. The sample was also linked to a second study, of T cells in Graves' hyperthyroidism and ophthalmopathy.

The sequenced sample was peripheral blood mononuclear cells (PBMCs), obtained at new diagnosis, from a patient treated with antithyroid drugs. Every receptor here comes from a woman aged 35-65 years with Graves disease.

On this clonotype itself: One base away lies a much larger clone, so this may be a sequencing read error. The V gene is TRBV2, the J gene TRBJ1-2, with a weak D call TRBD1 (6 bases). The V end lost 5 bases, the J end lost 5 bases, and 18 bases lay between the germline ends. The germline CDR1 and CDR2 sequences are SNHLY and FYNNEI. CDR3 length: 15 amino acids. In nucleotides, the CDR3 is TGTGCCAGCAGTTTAGCCGGCAGGGGAGGATATGGCTACACCTTC. Protein sequence: CASSLAGRGGYGYTF.

The table lists this clonotype with a few counts. CDR3 sequence: CASRENRAEQPQHF. In nucleotides, the CDR3 is TGTGCCAGCAGGGAGAACAGGGCTGAACAGCCCCAGCATTTT. This chain links TRBV6-1 with TRBJ1-5; the D gene is possibly TRBD1 (6 bases). Germline CDR1 is MNHNS and CDR2 is SASEGT. Trimming stripped 6 bases from V and 7 bases from J, with 16 bases between. The CDR3 is 14 amino acids.

Details on this clonotype: Lacking the conserved final phenylalanine or tryptophan, this CDR3 likely reflects a read error. The CDR3 coding sequence is TGTGCCAGCAGCGTAGATTCGCGAGTTGAAGCTTTCTCT. Translation gives CASSVDSRVEAFS. The gene calls are TRBV5-1 and TRBJ1-1; D unresolved. This CDR3 is built from 13 residues. Germline lookup yields CDR1 SGHRS and CDR2 YFSETQ.

There are many counts of this clonotype. CDR3 sequence reads: CASIRTGSNQPQHF. The CDR3 DNA is TGTGCCAGCATCCGAACAGGAAGCAATCAGCCCCAGCATTTT. The chain uses TRBV28 and TRBJ1-5, with a weak D call TRBD1 (5 bases). The V gene lost 7 bases and the J gene lost 1 base, with 11 bases spanning the gap. This CDR3 is 14 amino acids long. Looked up from germline, CDR1 is MDHEN and CDR2 is SYDVKM.

The V gene is TRBV18, the J gene TRBJ1-3; weak D call: TRBD1 (5 bases). The CDR3 has 17 residues. Per germline, CDR1 KGHSH and CDR2 LQKENI. The V gene lost 4 bases and the J gene lost 0 bases, with 16 bases spanning the gap. CDR3 in DNA: TGTGCCAGCTCACTCCGCGGGGCTAGCTTCTCTGGAAACACCATATATTTT. Translated: CASSLRGASFSGNTIYF.

V and J are TRBV10-3 and TRBJ1-2; D is unresolved. Germline-derived CDR1 and CDR2 are ENHRY and SYGVKD. Trimming pared 1 base from V and 5 bases from J, leaving 5 bases between. The CDR3 is made up of 12 amino acids. CDR3 loop: CAISEYRYGYTF. Here the CDR3 DNA reads TGTGCCATCAGTGAGTACCGGTATGGCTACACCTTC.

The sample holds many counts of this clonotype. V is TRBV28 and J is TRBJ1-6, with 10 bases that match TRBD1. J lost 9 bases, V lost 5 bases, and 10 bases had no gene match. The germline V gene has CDR1 MDHEN and CDR2 SYDVKM. There are 16 residues in the CDR3. CDR3 DNA sequence: TGTGCCAGCAGTATGACCGGGACAGGGGTCGGTTCACCCCTCCACTTT. Amino acids: CASSMTGTGVGSPLHF.

Here the CDR3 DNA reads TGCGCCAGCAGCGTGGGACAAGTCGATGGCTACACCTTC. Amino acids: CASSVGQVDGYTF. The rearrangement joins TRBV5-1 to TRBJ1-2; possibly TRBD1 for D (6 bases). Trimming left V 4 bases short and J 6 bases short, with 13 bases between. The CDR3 contains 13 residues. The germline V gene encodes CDR1 SGHRS and CDR2 YFSETQ.

The chain links TRBV15 to TRBJ2-7; D is undetermined. In germline, CDR1 is LNHNV, CDR2 YYDKDF (reference sequence). This CDR3 is 14 amino acids long. The V and J ends lost 5 bases and 6 bases respectively, with 17 bases between them. Written as DNA, the CDR3 is TGTGCCACCAGCCGCCGCTCCTGGGGAACCGAGCAGTACTTC. Its translation: CATSRRSWGTEQYF.

The sample holds a few counts of this clonotype. The chain employs TRBV6-1 and TRBJ1-5; 10 nucleotides match TRBD1. V shed 5 bases and J 6 bases; nucleotides not matched to a gene: 7. Germline CDR1 and CDR2: MNHNS and SASEGT. The CDR3 is 15 amino acids. The CDR3 bases are TGTGCCAGCAGTACGACGACAGGGGGCTCTCAGCCCCAGCATTTT. As protein: CASSTTTGGSQPQHF.

This clonotype was counted only a few times. The chain links TRBV30 to TRBJ2-1, with unresolved D. The CDR3 runs 13 residues. CDR1 and CDR2 (germline): GTSNPN, SVGIG (reference sequence). Trimming took 0 bases from V and 8 from J, leaving 11 bases between them. Written as DNA, the CDR3 is TGTGCCTGGAGTGTATCTAGTGTCTATGAGCAGTTCTTC. This translates into CAWSVSSVYEQFF.

This clonotype was found a few times. V and J are TRBV7-9 and TRBJ1-2; D gene ambiguous. The V gene lost 3 bases and the J gene lost 7 bases, with 12 bases spanning the gap. Germline V CDR1 and CDR2: SEHNR, FQNEAQ (reference sequence). This CDR3 spans 13 amino acids. Written as DNA, the CDR3 is TGTGCCAGCAGCTTCGCCTCGCGGAGTGGCTACACCTTC. It specifies CASSFASRSGYTF.

This clonotype was counted only a few times. A clone one base away is much larger, so this may be a read error. The V call is TRBV28, the J call TRBJ1-2, with D unresolved. Germline CDR1 is MDHEN and CDR2 is SYDVKM. This CDR3 spans 14 amino acids. V shed 7 bases and J shed 6 bases, with 18 bases lying between them. In nucleotides, the CDR3 is TGTGCCAGCACCCTAAGGGCAGTGGGCAATGGCTACACCTTC. This translates into CASTLRAVGNGYTF.

There are many counts of this clonotype. The CDR3 DNA follows: TGCGCCAGCAGTTTCTTCGGGGCCACAGATACGCAGTATTTT. It translates to CASSFFGATDTQYF. The chain uses TRBV5-1 and TRBJ2-3; the D gene could be TRBD1 or TRBD2 (5 bases each). This CDR3 region has 14 residues. Germline CDR1 SGHRS, CDR2 YFSETQ. The germline V and J ends were trimmed by 5 bases and 2 bases, with 12 bases remaining between them.

This clonotype has only a few counts. The chain carries TRBV11-3 and TRBJ2-1, with TRBD2 matching over 16 bases. CDR3 length equals 17 residues. J was trimmed by 5 bases and V by 4 bases; bases with no gene match: 5. Germline V CDR1 and CDR2: SGHNT, YENEEA. The CDR3 DNA reads TGTGCCAGCAGCTCGGGACTAGCGGGGGGGGCACACAATGAGCAGTTCTTC. Protein sequence: CASSSGLAGGAHNEQFF.

V usage is TRBV20-1 and J usage is TRBJ2-1; perhaps TRBD2 as D (5 bases). The germline gives CDR1 DFQATT, CDR2 SNEGSKA (reference sequence). V was shortened by 6 bases and J by 6 bases, with 9 bases between the two germline ends. The CDR3 has 11 residues. The CDR3 is CSAHGGNEQFF. CDR3 DNA sequence: TGCAGTGCCCACGGAGGCAATGAGCAGTTCTTC.